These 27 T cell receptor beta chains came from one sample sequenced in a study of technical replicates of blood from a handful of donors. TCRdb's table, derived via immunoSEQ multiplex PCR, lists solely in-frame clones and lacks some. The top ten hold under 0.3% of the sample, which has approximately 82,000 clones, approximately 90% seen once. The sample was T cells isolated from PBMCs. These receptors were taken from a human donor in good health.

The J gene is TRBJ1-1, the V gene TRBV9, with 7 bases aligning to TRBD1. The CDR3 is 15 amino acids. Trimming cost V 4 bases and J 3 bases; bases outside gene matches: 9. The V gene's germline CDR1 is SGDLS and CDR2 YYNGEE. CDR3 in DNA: TGTGCCAGCAGCACCGACAGGGTTCGGGACACTGAAGCTTTCTTT. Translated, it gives CASSTDRVRDTEAFF.

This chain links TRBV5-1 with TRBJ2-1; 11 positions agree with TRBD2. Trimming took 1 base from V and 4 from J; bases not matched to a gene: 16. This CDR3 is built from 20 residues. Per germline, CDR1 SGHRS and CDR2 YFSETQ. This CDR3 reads CASSLIVWLGGLAEYNEQFF. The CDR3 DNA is TGCGCCAGCAGCTTGATTGTTTGGTTGGGGGGACTAGCGGAGTACAATGAGCAGTTCTTC.

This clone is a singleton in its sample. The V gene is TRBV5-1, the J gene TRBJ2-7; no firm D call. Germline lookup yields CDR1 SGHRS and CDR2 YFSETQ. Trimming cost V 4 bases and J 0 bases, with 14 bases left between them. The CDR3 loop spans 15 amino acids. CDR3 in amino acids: CASSLIGPLSYEQYF. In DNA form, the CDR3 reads TGCGCCAGCAGCCTTATTGGGCCCCTCTCCTACGAGCAGTACTTC.

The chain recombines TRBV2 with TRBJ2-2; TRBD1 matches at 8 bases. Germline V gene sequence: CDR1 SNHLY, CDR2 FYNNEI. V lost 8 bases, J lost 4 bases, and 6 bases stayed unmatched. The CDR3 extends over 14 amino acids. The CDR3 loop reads CASQGQGGTGELFF. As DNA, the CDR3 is TGTGCCAGCCAAGGACAGGGCGGCACCGGGGAGCTGTTTTTT.

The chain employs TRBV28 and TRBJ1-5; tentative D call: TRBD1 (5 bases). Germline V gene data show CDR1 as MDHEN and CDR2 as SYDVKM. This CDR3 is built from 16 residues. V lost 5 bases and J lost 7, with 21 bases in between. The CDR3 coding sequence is TGTGCCAGCAGTCCGACAACCCACCCCCGGGGGCAGCCCCAGCATTTT. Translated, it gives CASSPTTHPRGQPQHF.

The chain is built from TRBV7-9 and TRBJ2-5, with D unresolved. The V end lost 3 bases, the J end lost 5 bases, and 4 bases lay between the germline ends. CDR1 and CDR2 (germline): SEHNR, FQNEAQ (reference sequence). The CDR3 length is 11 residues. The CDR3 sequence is CASSFRETQYF. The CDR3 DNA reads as TGTGCCAGCAGCTTCCGGGAGACCCAGTACTTC.

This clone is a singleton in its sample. The CDR3 DNA is TGTGCCAGCAGCCAAGAAGTAGTAGCCACAGGGTCGTATGGCTACACCTTC. Residues: CASSQEVVATGSYGYTF. This chain joins TRBV4-2 and TRBJ1-2, with D perhaps matching TRBD1 (6 bases). The CDR3 extends over 17 amino acids. Germline CDR1 and CDR2: LGHNA and YNFKEQ. V was cut by 0 bases and J by 5 bases, with 19 bases left in between.

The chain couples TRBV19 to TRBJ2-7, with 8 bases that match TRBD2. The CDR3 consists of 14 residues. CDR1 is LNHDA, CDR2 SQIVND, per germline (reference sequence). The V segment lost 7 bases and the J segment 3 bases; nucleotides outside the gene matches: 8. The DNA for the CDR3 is TGTGCCAGTATGACCCCGGGACTAGACTACGAGCAGTACTTC. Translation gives CASMTPGLDYEQYF.

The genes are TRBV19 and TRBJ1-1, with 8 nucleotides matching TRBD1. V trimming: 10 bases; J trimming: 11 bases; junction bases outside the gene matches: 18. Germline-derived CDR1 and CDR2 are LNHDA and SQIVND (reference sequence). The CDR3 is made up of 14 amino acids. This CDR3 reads CAISYPGQVLPAFF. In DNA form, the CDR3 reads TGTGCCATCTCTTACCCGGGACAGGTGTTACCCGCTTTCTTT.

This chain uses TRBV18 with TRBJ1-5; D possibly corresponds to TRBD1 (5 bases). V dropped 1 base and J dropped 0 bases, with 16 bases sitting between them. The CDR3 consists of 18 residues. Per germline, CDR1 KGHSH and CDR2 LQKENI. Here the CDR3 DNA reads TGTGCCAGCTCACCACATCCAAGACAGACGTATAGCAATCAGCCCCAGCATTTT. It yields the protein CASSPHPRQTYSNQPQHF.

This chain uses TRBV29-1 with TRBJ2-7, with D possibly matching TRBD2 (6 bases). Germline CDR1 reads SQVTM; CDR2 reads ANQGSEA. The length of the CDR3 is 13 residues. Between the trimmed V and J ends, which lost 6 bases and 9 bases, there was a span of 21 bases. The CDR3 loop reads CSVRTGGAAGQYF. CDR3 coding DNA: TGCAGCGTCCGGACCGGAGGGGCCGCTGGGCAGTACTTC.

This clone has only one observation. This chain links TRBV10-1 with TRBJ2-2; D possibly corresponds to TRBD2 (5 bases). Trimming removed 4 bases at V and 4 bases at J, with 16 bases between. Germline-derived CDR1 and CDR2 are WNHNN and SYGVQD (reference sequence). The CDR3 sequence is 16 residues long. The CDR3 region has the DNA TGCGCCAGCAGTGCTATAGCCAGGACTGGCACCGGGGAGCTGTTTTTT. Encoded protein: CASSAIARTGTGELFF.

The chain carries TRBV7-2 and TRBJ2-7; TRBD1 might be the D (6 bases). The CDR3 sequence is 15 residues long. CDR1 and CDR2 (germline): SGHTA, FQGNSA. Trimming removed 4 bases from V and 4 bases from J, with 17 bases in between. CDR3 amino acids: CASSWRTVGPYEQYF. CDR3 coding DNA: TGTGCCAGCAGCTGGCGGACAGTTGGGCCTTACGAGCAGTACTTC.

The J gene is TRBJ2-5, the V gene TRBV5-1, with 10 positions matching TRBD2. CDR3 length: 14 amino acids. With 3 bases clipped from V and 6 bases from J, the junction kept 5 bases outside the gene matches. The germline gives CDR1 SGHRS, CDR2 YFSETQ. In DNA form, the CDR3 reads TGCGCCAGCAGCTCAGCGGGAGGGGACCAGACCCAGTACTTC. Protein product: CASSSAGGDQTQYF.

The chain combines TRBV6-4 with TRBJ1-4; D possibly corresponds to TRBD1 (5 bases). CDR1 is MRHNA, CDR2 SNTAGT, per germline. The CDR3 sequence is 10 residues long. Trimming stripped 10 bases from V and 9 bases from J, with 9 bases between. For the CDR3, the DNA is TGTGCCACCAGGGCCCAAAAACTGTTTTTT. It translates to CATRAQKLFF.

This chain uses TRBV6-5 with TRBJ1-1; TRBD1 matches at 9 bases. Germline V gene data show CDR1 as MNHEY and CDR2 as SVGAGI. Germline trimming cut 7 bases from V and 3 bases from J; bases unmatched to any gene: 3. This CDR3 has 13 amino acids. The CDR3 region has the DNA TGTGCCAGCAACAGGGGGCGTGACACTGAAGCTTTCTTT. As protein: CASNRGRDTEAFF.

The CDR3 DNA sequence: TGTGCCAGCAGCTTCCGACAGGGTAGGAGTAGCAATCAGCCCCAGCATTTT. It encodes CASSFRQGRSSNQPQHF. V gene TRBV11-2 combines with J gene TRBJ1-5; 7 bases are shared with TRBD1. V trimming: 3 bases; J trimming: 0 bases; junction bases outside the gene matches: 8. The CDR3 runs 17 residues. The V gene's germline CDR1 is SGHAT and CDR2 FQNNGV.

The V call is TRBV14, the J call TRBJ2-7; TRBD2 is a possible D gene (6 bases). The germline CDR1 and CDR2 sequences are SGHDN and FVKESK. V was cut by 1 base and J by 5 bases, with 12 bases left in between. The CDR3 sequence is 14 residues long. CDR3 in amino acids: CASSQVGGRHEQYF. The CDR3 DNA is TGTGCCAGCAGCCAAGTGGGGGGACGGCACGAGCAGTACTTC.

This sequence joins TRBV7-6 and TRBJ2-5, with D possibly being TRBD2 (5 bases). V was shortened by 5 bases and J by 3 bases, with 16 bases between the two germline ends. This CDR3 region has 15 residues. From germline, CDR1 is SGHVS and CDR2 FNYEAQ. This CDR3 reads CASSPDSPDEETQYF. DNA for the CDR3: TGTGCCAGCAGCCCGGACTCGCCTGACGAAGAGACCCAGTACTTC.

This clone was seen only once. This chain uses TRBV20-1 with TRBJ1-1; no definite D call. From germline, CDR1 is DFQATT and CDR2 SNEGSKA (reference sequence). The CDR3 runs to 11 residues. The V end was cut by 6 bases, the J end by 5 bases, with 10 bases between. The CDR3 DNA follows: TGCAGTGCAACGCGGGAGACTGAAGCTTTCTTT. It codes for CSATRETEAFF.

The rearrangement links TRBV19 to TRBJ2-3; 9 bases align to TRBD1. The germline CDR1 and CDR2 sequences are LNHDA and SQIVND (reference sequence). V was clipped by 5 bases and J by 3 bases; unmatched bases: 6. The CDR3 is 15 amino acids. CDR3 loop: CASSAPGQGTDTQYF. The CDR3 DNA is TGTGCCAGTAGTGCCCCGGGACAGGGAACAGATACGCAGTATTTT. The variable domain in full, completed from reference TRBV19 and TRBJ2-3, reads DGGITQSPKYLFRKEGQNVTLSCEQNLNHDAMYWYRQDPGQGLRLIYYSQIVNDFQKGDIAEGYSVSREKKESFPLTVTSAQKNPTAFYLCASSAPGQGTDTQYFGPGTRLTVL.

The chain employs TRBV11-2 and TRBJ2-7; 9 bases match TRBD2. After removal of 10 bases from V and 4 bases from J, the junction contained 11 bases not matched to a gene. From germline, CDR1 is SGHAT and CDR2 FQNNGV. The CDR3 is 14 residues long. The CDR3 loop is CATGSGRHLYEQYF. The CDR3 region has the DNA TGTGCCACCGGGAGCGGGAGGCATTTATACGAGCAGTACTTC.

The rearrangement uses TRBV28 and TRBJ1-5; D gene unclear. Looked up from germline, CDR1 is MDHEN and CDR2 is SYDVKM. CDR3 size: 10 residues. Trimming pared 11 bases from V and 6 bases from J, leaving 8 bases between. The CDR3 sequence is CAGLVQPQHF. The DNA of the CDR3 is TGTGCCGGGCTGGTTCAGCCCCAGCATTTT.

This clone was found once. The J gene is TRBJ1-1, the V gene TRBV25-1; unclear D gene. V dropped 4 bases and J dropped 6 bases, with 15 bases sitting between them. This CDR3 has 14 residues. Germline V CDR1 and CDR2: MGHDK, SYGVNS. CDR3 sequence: CASSGSGRWAEAFF. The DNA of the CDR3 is TGTGCCAGCAGTGGATCCGGGAGGTGGGCTGAAGCTTTCTTT.

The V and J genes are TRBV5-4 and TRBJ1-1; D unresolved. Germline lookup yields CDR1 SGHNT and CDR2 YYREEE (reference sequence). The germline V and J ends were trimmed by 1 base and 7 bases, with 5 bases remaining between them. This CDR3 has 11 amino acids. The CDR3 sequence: CASSLTNEAFF. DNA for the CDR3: TGTGCCAGCAGCTTGACAAATGAAGCTTTCTTT.

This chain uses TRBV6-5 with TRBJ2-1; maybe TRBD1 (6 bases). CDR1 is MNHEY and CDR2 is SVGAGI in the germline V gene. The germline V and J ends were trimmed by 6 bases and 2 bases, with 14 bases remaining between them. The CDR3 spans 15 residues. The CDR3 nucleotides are TGTGCCAGCAGACCCAACAGGGCAACCTACAATGAGCAGTTCTTC. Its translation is CASRPNRATYNEQFF.

CDR3: CASGLVLVLTVQPNYGYTF. In DNA, the CDR3 is TGTGCTAGTGGTTTGGTACTCGTCCTGACAGTACAGCCTAACTATGGCTACACCTTC. This chain links TRBV12-5 with TRBJ1-2, with D perhaps TRBD1 (5 bases). Germline V lookup: CDR1 LGHNT, CDR2 FRNRAP. This CDR3 contains 19 residues. The ends were cut back, 0 bases at V and 0 bases at J, with 20 bases in the middle. The complete variable domain, with remaining parts taken from reference TRBV12-5 and TRBJ1-2, reads DARVTQTPRHKVTEMGQEVTMRCQPILGHNTVFWYRQTMMQGLELLAYFRNRAPLDDSGMPKDRFSAEMPDATLATLKIQPSEPRDSAVYFCASGLVLVLTVQPNYGYTFGSGTRLTVV.